This entry lists 11 T cell receptor beta chains sequenced from one sample in a study of CD8 T cells in ankylosing spondylitis (dated by TCRdb to 2016 to 2017). General study outcomes and caveats: Blood from ankylosing spondylitis patients appeared to be characterized by a TCR beta motif made up of several highly homologous amino acid variants.

The antigens these receptors bind are not known. Libraries were built with 5' RACE. TCRdb names Illumina HiSeq 2500 as the instrument used. In-frame beta chains were kept once TCRdb had trimmed the public reads at Q25 with fastp and called clones with MiXCR. Rows are combined by CDR3 protein, so each entry shows the most common genes and DNA. In this sample the table shows approximately 300,000 distinct CDR3 sequences, 7.5% to 9% of which occur a single time. The leading ten clones occupy 14% to 15% of the sample. Specimen: blood, either unsorted or a sorted T cell fraction (not recorded which). These receptors all stem from a male donor with ankylosing spondylitis.

The rearrangement joins TRBV5-1 to TRBJ2-7; TRBD2 aligns across 9 bases. Germline-derived CDR1 and CDR2 are SGHRS and YFSETQ. Germline trimming cut 4 bases from V and 8 bases from J; bases unmatched to any gene: 16. The CDR3 contains 16 residues. The CDR3 is CASSAGPLAGSEKQYF. CDR3 DNA: TGCGCCAGCAGCGCCGGCCCACTAGCGGGCTCAGAAAAGCAGTACTTC.

The chain employs TRBV12-3 or TRBV12-4 and TRBJ2-1; 7 nucleotides align to TRBD1. The CDR3 runs to 16 residues. The V gene end was trimmed by 5 bases and the J gene end by 3 bases; junction bases not matched to a gene: 10. The CDR3 reads CASSRPDRADYNEQFF. DNA for the CDR3: TGTGCCAGCAGTCGACCCGACAGGGCGGACTACAATGAGCAGTTCTTC.

The chain uses TRBV12-3 or TRBV12-4 and TRBJ1-5; the D gene is possibly TRBD1 (5 bases). There are 13 residues in the CDR3. V was cut by 5 bases and J by 3 bases, with 8 bases left in between. The CDR3 nucleotides read TGTGCCAGCAGTCGACAGATCAATCAGCCCCAGCATTTT. Its translation is CASSRQINQPQHF.

This clonotype was seen more than once but under ten times. The chain links TRBV20-1 to TRBJ2-1; 7 bases agree with TRBD2. CDR3 length equals 16 residues. Germline CDR1 and CDR2: DFQATT and SNEGSKA (reference sequence). V shed 1 base and J 1 base; nucleotides not matched to a gene: 7. Here the CDR3 DNA reads TGCAGTGCTAGAGCTGCAGCGGGAAGTTCCTACAATGAGCAGTTCTTC. This encodes CSARAAAGSSYNEQFF.

The genes are TRBV20-1 and TRBJ2-2, with D maybe TRBD2 (6 bases). The CDR3 sequence is 14 residues long. V lost 6 bases, J lost 0 bases, and 11 bases lay in between. Germline V lookup: CDR1 DFQATT, CDR2 SNEGSKA (reference sequence). The CDR3 sequence is CSAAGTANTGELFF. As DNA, the CDR3 is TGCAGTGCCGCTGGGACTGCGAACACCGGGGAGCTGTTTTTT.

This clonotype came up a few times. Here the CDR3 DNA reads TGTGCCACTAATCCACCGGCTAGCGGGACTAGTAATGAGCAGTTCTTC. Protein: CATNPPASGTSNEQFF. This chain connects TRBV24-1 to TRBJ2-1; 9 nucleotides align to TRBD2. J was trimmed by 7 bases and V by 10 bases; bases with no gene match: 16. Germline V gives CDR1 KGHDR, CDR2 SFDVKD. The CDR3 loop spans 16 amino acids.

This clonotype showed up many times. This rearrangement joins TRBV4-3 to TRBJ2-7; 7 bases are shared with TRBD2. The germline gives CDR1 LGHNA, CDR2 YSLEER. This CDR3 has 16 residues. V lost 0 bases, J lost 2 bases, and 7 bases stayed unmatched. CDR3 loop: CASSQDGLAEPYEQYF. For the CDR3, the DNA is TGCGCCAGCAGCCAAGATGGTCTAGCGGAGCCCTACGAGCAGTACTTC.

The sample holds a few counts of this clonotype. The rearrangement joins TRBV12-3 or TRBV12-4 to TRBJ2-5; unclear D gene. The length of the CDR3 is 14 residues. Trimming cost V 3 bases and J 5 bases, with 13 bases left between them. The CDR3 coding sequence is TGTGCCAGCAGTTTGCCCGACGTCGGGGAGACCCAGTACTTC. It is translated as CASSLPDVGETQYF.

Many counts were recorded for this clonotype. DNA of the CDR3: TGTGCCAGTGGAAAAGTCGTAGGGGGAGGCTACACCTTC. Translated, it gives CASGKVVGGGYTF. The chain joins TRBV19 to TRBJ1-2; D is possibly TRBD1 (6 bases). The CDR3 consists of 13 residues. Germline V lookup: CDR1 LNHDA, CDR2 SQIVND (reference sequence). V lost 8 bases, J lost 8 bases, and 18 bases lay in between.

This clonotype was counted a few times. The rearrangement joins TRBV13 to TRBJ2-4, with TRBD1 as a possible D gene (8 bases). The CDR3 consists of 18 residues. Trimming cost V 5 bases and J 1 base, with 21 bases left between them. Germline V lookup: CDR1 PRHDT, CDR2 FYEKMQ (reference sequence). CDR3: CASSPLDREGAAKNIQYF. The CDR3 nucleotides are TGTGCCAGCAGCCCTCTGGACAGGGAGGGGGCCGCCAAAAACATTCAGTACTTC.

This clonotype appeared many times. The rearrangement uses TRBV27 and TRBJ2-2, with D maybe TRBD1 (5 bases). Germline-derived CDR1 and CDR2 are MNHEY and SMNVEV (reference sequence). The CDR3 sequence is 13 residues long. The V gene lost 8 bases and the J gene lost 7 bases, with 14 bases spanning the gap. CDR3 sequence: CASVSSGFGELFF. Written as DNA, the CDR3 is TGTGCCAGCGTCAGCTCAGGGTTCGGGGAGCTGTTTTTT.